This T cell receptor beta chain stems from a study of CD8 T cells in ankylosing spondylitis. This clonotype was seen a handful of times. No antigen is known for it. Study-wide results and caveats: Significant enrichment of disease-linked clones was reportedly seen in matched ankylosing spondylitis synovial fluid. Earlier authors reported some of these motif variants in reactive arthritis synovial fluid and blood.

Generation of TCR beta libraries employed quantitative 5'-RACE incorporating molecular barcodes. TCRdb reprocessed the 5' RACE reads via MiXCR and lists one record per CDR3 protein. This sample has roughly 190,000 distinct CDR3 sequences, with 9.5% to 15% found just once. Sequenced input: blood, either unsorted or a sorted T cell fraction (not recorded which). This clonotype originated in a male donor with ankylosing spondylitis or in good health (not recorded which).

The CDR3 nucleotides are TGCGCCAGCAGCCCGACCGGGACAGGGGAGTACGAGCAGTACTTC. Protein: CASSPTGTGEYEQYF. The chain has TRBV4-1 and TRBJ2-7; 10 bases fit TRBD1. The germline CDR1 and CDR2 sequences are MGHRA and YSYEKL. Trimming at V came to 4 bases and at J to 4 bases, leaving 7 bases not matched to a gene. The CDR3 runs to 15 residues.